The T cell receptor beta chain under discussion was sequenced for a study of human T cells and chemical hapten exposure. The CDR3 totals 19 residues. CDR1 MDHEN and CDR2 SYDVKM come from the germline V gene. V lost 2 bases and J lost 0; bases outside the gene matches: 12. Time point indicated: patch test 2, 6 weeks after DPC sensitization. Treatment reported: therapeutic diphenylcyclopropenone sensitization with weekly scalp DPC. TCRdb reprocessed the RACE reads with MiXCR, giving one entry per CDR3 protein. The table has more than 85,000 distinct CDR3 sequences, approximately 11% seen once. The chain carries TRBV28 and TRBJ2-3; 9 bases map to TRBD2. The material sequenced was whole blood, taken in connection with sensitization to the hapten diphenylcyclopropenone (DPC). The source of this sequence is a man in his forties with alopecia areata. Some clones in this sample may be carry-over from other donors' samples. The chain's CDR3 is CASSLIFSGSGDSTDTQYF. CDR3 DNA sequence: TGTGCCAGCAGTTTAATTTTTAGCGGGAGCGGAGATAGCACAGATACGCAGTATTTT.